These 32 T cell receptor beta chains originate from one sample sequenced in a study of identical twins (dated by TCRdb to 2016 to 2017). Library preparation employed 5' RACE. Sequencing used an Illumina HiSeq 2000. In-frame beta chains were kept once TCRdb had trimmed the public reads at Q25 with fastp and called clones with MiXCR. Identical CDR3 proteins give one entry, which carries the most common genes and DNA. Recorded for this sample are approximately 1.8 million distinct CDR3 sequences; more than 30% of them occurred a single time. The ten biggest clones cover more than 0.25% of the sample. The material sequenced was cord blood. These receptors were collected from a newborn girl in good health.

V gene TRBV2 combines with J gene TRBJ2-1; 14 nucleotides match TRBD2. Germline V lookup: CDR1 SNHLY, CDR2 FYNNEI. This CDR3 spans 14 amino acids. J was trimmed by 12 bases and V by 11 bases; bases with no gene match: 12. The CDR3 region is CAGNTGTSGSGQFF. The CDR3 DNA reads as TGTGCCGGCAATACGGGGACTAGCGGGAGTGGGCAGTTCTTC.

V usage is TRBV7-8 and J usage is TRBJ1-1; D is uncertain. Deletions cut 5 bases from V and 0 bases from J, with 13 bases between. CDR1 SGHVS and CDR2 FQNEAQ come from the germline V gene. This CDR3 has 15 amino acids. For the CDR3, the DNA is TGTGCCAGCAGCCCGGGTGTGGTGTTGAACACTGAAGCTTTCTTT. This gives the protein CASSPGVVLNTEAFF.

The J gene is TRBJ2-2, the V gene TRBV5-4, with 10 bases lining up with TRBD2. CDR1 SGHNT and CDR2 YYREEE come from the germline V gene (reference sequence). The CDR3 spans 16 residues. V lost 5 bases, J lost 0 bases, and 4 bases stayed unmatched. The CDR3 nucleotides read TGTGCCAGCAGTAGCGGGGGGTCATCGAACACCGGGGAGCTGTTTTTT. Translation: CASSSGGSSNTGELFF.

The genes are TRBV6-5 and TRBJ2-4; D possibly matches TRBD1 or TRBD2 (5 bases each). The tail of the sequence fits TRBJ2-7 better, so the J call may be wrong. The CDR3 is 13 residues long. Germline assignment: CDR1 MNHEY and CDR2 SVGAGI. The CDR3 DNA is TGTGCCAGCAGTTACTCGAGAGGGGACGAGCAGTACTTC. Translation gives CASSYSRGDEQYF.

This clonotype came up a few times. The chain combines TRBV10-3 with TRBJ2-7, with 9 positions matching TRBD2. The V segment lost 3 bases and the J segment 5 bases; nucleotides outside the gene matches: 5. In germline, CDR1 is ENHRY, CDR2 SYGVKD. The CDR3 has 14 amino acids. The CDR3 here is CAISEWREGHEQYF. CDR3 nucleotides: TGTGCCATCAGTGAATGGCGGGAGGGCCACGAGCAGTACTTC.

The V and J genes are TRBV12-3 or TRBV12-4 and TRBJ1-4; the match to TRBD1 covers 8 bases. The junction had 7 bases not matched to a gene; V was cut back by 4 bases and J by 0 bases. The CDR3 extends over 17 amino acids. The CDR3 coding sequence is TGTGCCAGCAGTTCGACAGGGGCGGTAGCAACTAATGAAAAACTGTTTTTT. The encoded protein is CASSSTGAVATNEKLFF.

The rearrangement links TRBV27 to TRBJ1-2; 8 nucleotides line up with TRBD1. The germline CDR1 and CDR2 sequences are MNHEY and SMNVEV (reference sequence). V was clipped by 6 bases and J by 8 bases; unmatched bases: 11. This CDR3 has 14 amino acids. DNA for the CDR3: TGTGCCAGCAGATCTACCGGACAGGGAGGGGGCTACACCTTC. It encodes CASRSTGQGGGYTF.

CDR3 loop: CASSFAGHYGYTF. DNA for the CDR3: TGTGCCAGCAGTTTCGCCGGCCACTATGGCTACACCTTC. The V gene is TRBV12-3 or TRBV12-4, the J gene TRBJ1-2; D not certain. V shed 3 bases and J shed 3 bases, with 8 bases lying between them. The CDR3 consists of 13 residues.

The gene calls are TRBV5-1 and TRBJ2-5; weak D call: TRBD1 (5 bases). Germline V gene data show CDR1 as SGHRS and CDR2 as YFSETQ. V lost 6 bases to trimming and J lost 11 bases, with 23 bases between them. The CDR3 loop spans 14 amino acids. As DNA, the CDR3 is TGCGCCAGCAACCCACGCGCAGGGCTCAATGAGCAGTACTTC. Translation: CASNPRAGLNEQYF.

This clonotype was seen a few times. The chain links TRBV5-4 to TRBJ2-5; no reliable D call. V shed 4 bases and J shed 1 base, with 14 bases lying between them. This CDR3 has 15 amino acids. The V gene's germline CDR1 is SGHNT and CDR2 YYREEE (reference sequence). In nucleotides, the CDR3 is TGTGCCAGCAGCGTACGTGGCAGTGGCCAAGAGACCCAGTACTTC. Translating it yields CASSVRGSGQETQYF. Full variable domain (outside the CDR3, taken from reference TRBV5-4 and TRBJ2-5): ETGVTQSPTHLIKTRGQQVTLRCSSQSGHNTVSWYQQALGQGPQFIFQYYREEENGRGNFPPRFSGLQFPNYSSELNVNALELDDSALYLCASSVRGSGQETQYFGPGTRLLVL.

This clonotype was counted only a few times. The V call is TRBV27, the J call TRBJ1-2, with TRBD1 identical over 8 bases. Unmatched junction bases numbered 6, after V lost 5 bases and J lost 4 bases. CDR1 is MNHEY, CDR2 SMNVEV, per germline (reference sequence). CDR3 length: 14 amino acids. CDR3 region: CASSPPGGGYGYTF. The DNA for the CDR3 is TGTGCCAGCAGTCCCCCAGGGGGCGGCTATGGCTACACCTTC.

This chain uses TRBV20-1 with TRBJ1-4; 10 bases are shared with TRBD1. J gave up 7 bases and V 5 bases, and 7 bases lay outside the gene matches. The CDR3 is 14 amino acids. Germline CDR1 is DFQATT and CDR2 is SNEGSKA (reference sequence). CDR3 DNA: TGCAGTGCTCACGTCCGGGACAGGGGTGAAAAACTGTTTTTT. This codes for CSAHVRDRGEKLFF.

This clonotype was counted at least ten times. The chain carries TRBV10-3 and TRBJ2-7, with no clear D. The CDR3 loop spans 12 amino acids. Germline CDR1 is ENHRY and CDR2 is SYGVKD. The germline V and J ends were trimmed by 6 bases and 3 bases, with 9 bases remaining between them. CDR3 coding DNA: TGTGCCATCAGGTCGAACGTCTACGAGCAGTACTTC. Its protein product is CAIRSNVYEQYF.

Note on this clonotype: It may be a read error: a sequence one base away is much more abundant. This sequence joins TRBV28 and TRBJ1-6; the D is unclear. The length of the CDR3 is 15 residues. Per germline, CDR1 MDHEN and CDR2 SYDVKM. DNA of the CDR3: TGTGCCAGCAGTTTCAGGAGCTCCTATAATTCACCCCCCCACTTT. Amino acid sequence: CASSFRSSYNSPPHF.

J is TRBJ2-2 and V is TRBV27; D is ambiguous. Germline-derived CDR1 and CDR2 are MNHEY and SMNVEV (reference sequence). Trimming took 1 base from V and 8 from J, leaving 17 bases between them. The CDR3 sequence is 16 residues long. The DNA of the CDR3 is TGTGCCAGCAGTTTATTCTATAACTTACGGTCTGGGGAGCTGTTTTTT. Protein: CASSLFYNLRSGELFF.

This clonotype was counted once. The genes are TRBV4-2 and TRBJ1-3; D not certain. Trimming removed 1 base from V and 4 bases from J, with 11 bases in between. Germline V gene lookup returns CDR1 LGHNA and CDR2 YNFKEQ. There are 15 residues in the CDR3. CDR3 residues: CASSQVASLGNTIYF. The CDR3 bases are TGTGCCAGCAGCCAAGTGGCCAGTTTGGGAAACACCATATATTTT.

This clonotype came up a few times. The V call is TRBV7-2, the J call TRBJ1-2; 9 positions agree with TRBD1. From germline, CDR1 is SGHTA and CDR2 FQGNSA. V was pared by 2 bases and J by 6 bases, with 7 bases of the junction left unmatched. The CDR3 is 15 residues long. CDR3 protein: CASSLWGRDRDGYTF. As DNA, the CDR3 is TGTGCCAGCAGCTTATGGGGCCGGGACAGGGATGGCTACACCTTC.

The chain uses TRBV4-1 and TRBJ2-1, with 13 bases that match TRBD2. This CDR3 is built from 19 residues. After removal of 4 bases from V and 2 bases from J, the junction contained 11 bases not matched to a gene. Germline V gene data show CDR1 as MGHRA and CDR2 as YSYEKL. The CDR3 loop is CASSPRDPTSGRTYNEQFF. The CDR3 region has the DNA TGCGCCAGCAGCCCCCGGGACCCGACTAGCGGGAGGACCTACAATGAGCAGTTCTTC.

The rearrangement joins TRBV28 to TRBJ1-1; D remains unclear. Trimming removed 2 bases at V and 5 bases at J, with 12 bases between. Germline V gene data show CDR1 as MDHEN and CDR2 as SYDVKM. This CDR3 is built from 14 residues. The CDR3 bases are TGTGCCAGCAGTTTAGGTGGGGTCAGGACTGAAGCTTTCTTT. It translates to CASSLGGVRTEAFF.

The rearrangement links TRBV7-9 to TRBJ2-1, with 9 bases fitting TRBD2. Germline lookup yields CDR1 SEHNR and CDR2 FQNEAQ (reference sequence). With 5 bases clipped from V and 6 bases from J, the junction kept 11 bases outside the gene matches. CDR3 length equals 16 residues. CDR3 amino acids: CASSARLAVGPNEQFF. The CDR3 bases are TGTGCCAGCAGCGCTCGACTAGCGGTTGGCCCCAATGAGCAGTTCTTC.

There are a few counts of this clonotype. J is TRBJ2-1 and V is TRBV11-2; TRBD2 agrees at 10 bases. V shed 0 bases and J 0 bases; nucleotides not matched to a gene: 11. Germline CDR1 SGHAT, CDR2 FQNNGV. The CDR3 covers 20 residues. CDR3 nucleotides: TGTGCCAGCAGCTTAGATGGGTCGACTAGCGGGTTTAGCTCCTACAATGAGCAGTTCTTC. This codes for CASSLDGSTSGFSSYNEQFF.

This chain links TRBV7-8 with TRBJ1-1; the match to TRBD1 covers 8 bases. The CDR3 runs 15 residues. Germline loops: CDR1 SGHVS, CDR2 FQNEAQ. Germline trimming cut 8 bases from V and 2 bases from J; bases unmatched to any gene: 10. The CDR3 sequence: CASGSPTGVNTEAFF. In DNA form, the CDR3 reads TGTGCCAGCGGCTCCCCGACAGGGGTTAACACTGAAGCTTTCTTT.

This clonotype was counted between two and nine times. The gene calls are TRBV28 and TRBJ1-2; D gene ambiguous. V lost 4 bases and J 0 bases, leaving 18 bases between the germline ends. Germline V CDR1 and CDR2: MDHEN, SYDVKM. The length of the CDR3 is 17 residues. As DNA, the CDR3 is TGTGCCAGCAGTTCCTACTGGAGGAGCTTCCCTAACTATGGCTACACCTTC. The encoded protein is CASSSYWRSFPNYGYTF.

About this clonotype itself: One junction end does not reproduce the germline sequence, and a read error may be involved. This chain joins TRBV20-1 and TRBJ2-7, with a tentative D call TRBD1 (5 bases). This CDR3 is built from 14 residues. CDR1 and CDR2 (germline): DFQATT, SNEGSKA (reference sequence). Here the CDR3 reads CGARDVDSPYEQYF. CDR3 sequence (DNA): TGCGGTGCTAGAGATGTCGACAGTCCCTACGAGCAGTACTTC.

This clonotype was picked up one time. One junction end does not reproduce the germline sequence, and a read error may be involved. The rearrangement joins TRBV7-9 to TRBJ1-2; D is uncertain. CDR1 and CDR2 from the germline V gene are SEHNR and FQNEAQ (reference sequence). The length of the CDR3 is 11 residues. CDR3 nucleotides: TGTTCCAGCAGCCAGTCAAGTGGCTACACCTTC. Translating it yields CSSSQSSGYTF.

This clonotype was seen a few times. This chain joins TRBV20-1 and TRBJ2-7; D is possibly TRBD1 or TRBD2 (5 bases each). The germline V gene has CDR1 DFQATT and CDR2 SNEGSKA (reference sequence). Trimming took off 1 base at V and 2 bases at J, with 12 bases between the two ends. The CDR3 runs 14 residues. CDR3 protein: CSARVGTATYEQYF. In nucleotides, the CDR3 is TGCAGTGCTAGAGTTGGGACGGCAACCTACGAGCAGTACTTC.

This clonotype was observed many times. The V call is TRBV7-2, the J call TRBJ2-3; D is unresolved. The CDR3 has 15 residues. Trimming left V 2 bases short and J 1 base short, with 10 bases between. Germline lookup yields CDR1 SGHTA and CDR2 FQGNSA. The CDR3 loop reads CASSLRTSRTDTQYF. The CDR3 DNA reads TGTGCCAGCAGCTTAAGGACGAGCCGCACAGATACGCAGTATTTT.

The chain carries TRBV4-1 and TRBJ1-1, with a tentative D call TRBD1 (6 bases). Germline V CDR1 and CDR2: MGHRA, YSYEKL. V was cut by 1 base and J by 1 base, with 13 bases left in between. The CDR3 contains 16 residues. The CDR3 spells CASSQGALGQNTEAFF. In DNA form, the CDR3 reads TGCGCCAGCAGCCAAGGAGCCCTGGGACAGAACACTGAAGCTTTCTTT.

The chain combines TRBV10-2 with TRBJ1-4; D is perhaps TRBD1 (5 bases). Germline lookup yields CDR1 WSHSY and CDR2 SAAADI. The CDR3 covers 15 residues. V was clipped by 2 bases and J by 4 bases, with 11 bases between them. As DNA, the CDR3 is TGCGCCAGCAGTGAGATAACAGGTCTTAATGAAAAACTGTTTTTT. Protein: CASSEITGLNEKLFF.

This clonotype was seen more than once but under ten times. The V call is TRBV28, the J call TRBJ1-6; the match to TRBD1 covers 7 bases. Looked up from germline, CDR1 is MDHEN and CDR2 is SYDVKM. The length of the CDR3 is 16 residues. Trimming took 5 bases from V and 0 from J; bases not matched to a gene: 4. The CDR3 bases are TGTGCCAGCAGTCCTCGACAGGGCTCCTATAATTCACCCCTCCACTTT. The encoded protein is CASSPRQGSYNSPLHF.

The gene calls are TRBV30 and TRBJ2-7; 9 bases agree with TRBD1. Per the germline V gene, CDR1 is GTSNPN and CDR2 is SVGIG (reference sequence). CDR3 length equals 15 residues. Trimming at V came to 6 bases and at J to 4 bases, leaving 13 bases not matched to a gene. The CDR3 nucleotides are TGTGCCTGCCCTCGTTCGGGACAGGGAAGGTACGAGCAGTACTTC. It specifies CACPRSGQGRYEQYF.

This clonotype was observed a few times. The chain combines TRBV6-2 or TRBV6-3 with TRBJ2-1, with 9 bases matching TRBD2. The CDR3 consists of 15 residues. CDR1 is MNHEY and CDR2 is SVGEGT in the germline V gene. Trimming removed 0 bases from V and 9 bases from J; junction bases left unmatched: 6. CDR3 protein: CASSYSPSGIGEQFF. DNA for the CDR3: TGTGCCAGCAGTTACTCGCCTAGCGGGATCGGTGAGCAGTTCTTC.